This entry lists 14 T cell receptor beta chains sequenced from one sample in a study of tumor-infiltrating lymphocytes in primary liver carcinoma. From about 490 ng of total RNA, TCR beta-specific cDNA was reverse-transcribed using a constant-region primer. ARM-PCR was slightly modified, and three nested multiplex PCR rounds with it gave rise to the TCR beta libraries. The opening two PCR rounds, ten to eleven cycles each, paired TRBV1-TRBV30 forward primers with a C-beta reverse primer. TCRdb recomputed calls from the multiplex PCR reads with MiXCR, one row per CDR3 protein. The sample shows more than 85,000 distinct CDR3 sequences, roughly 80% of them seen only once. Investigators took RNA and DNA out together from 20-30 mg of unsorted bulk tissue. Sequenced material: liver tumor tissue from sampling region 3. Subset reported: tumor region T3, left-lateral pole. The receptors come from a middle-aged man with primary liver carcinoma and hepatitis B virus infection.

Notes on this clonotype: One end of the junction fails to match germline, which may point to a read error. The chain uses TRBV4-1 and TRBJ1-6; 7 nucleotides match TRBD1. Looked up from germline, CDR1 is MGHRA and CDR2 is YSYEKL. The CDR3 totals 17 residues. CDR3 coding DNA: TGCGTCAGCAGCCAAGATCGGGGACAGAGCCGGAATTCACACCTCCACTTT. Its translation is CVSSQDRGQSRNSHLHF.

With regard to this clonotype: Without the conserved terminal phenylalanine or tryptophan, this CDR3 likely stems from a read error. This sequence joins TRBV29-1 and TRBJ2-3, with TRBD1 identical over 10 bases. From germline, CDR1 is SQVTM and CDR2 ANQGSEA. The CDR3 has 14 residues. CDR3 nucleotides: TGCTGCGTTTCCGGGACAGGGGCGTCAGATACGCAGTATACT. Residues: CCVSGTGASDTQYT.

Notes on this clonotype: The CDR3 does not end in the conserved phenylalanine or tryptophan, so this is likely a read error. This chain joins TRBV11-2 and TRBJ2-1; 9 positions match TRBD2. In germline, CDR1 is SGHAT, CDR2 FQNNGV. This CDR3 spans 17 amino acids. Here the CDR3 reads CASSLDAGGPVSDEQFS. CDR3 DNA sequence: TGTGCCAGCAGTTTAGATGCGGGGGGGCCGGTATCGGATGAGCAGTTCTCC.

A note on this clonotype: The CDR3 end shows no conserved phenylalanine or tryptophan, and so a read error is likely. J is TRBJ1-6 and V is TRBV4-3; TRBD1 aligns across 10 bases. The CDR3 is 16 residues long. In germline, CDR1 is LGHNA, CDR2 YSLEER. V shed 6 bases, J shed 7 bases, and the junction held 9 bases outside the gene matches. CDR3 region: CASSSWDRGWNSPLHS. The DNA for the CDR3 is TGCGCCAGCAGTTCCTGGGACAGGGGATGGAATTCACCCCTCCACTCT.

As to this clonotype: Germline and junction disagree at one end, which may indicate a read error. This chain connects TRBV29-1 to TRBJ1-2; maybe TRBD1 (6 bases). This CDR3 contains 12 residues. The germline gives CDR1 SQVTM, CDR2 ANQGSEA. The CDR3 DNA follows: TGCATCGCAGGACAGCGCAACTATCGCTACACCTTC. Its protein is CIAGQRNYRYTF.

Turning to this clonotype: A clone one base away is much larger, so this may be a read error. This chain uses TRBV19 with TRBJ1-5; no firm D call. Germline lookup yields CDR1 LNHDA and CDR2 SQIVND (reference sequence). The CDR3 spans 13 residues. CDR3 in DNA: TGTGCCAGTAGTGAGGCAGCTAATCAGTCCCAGCATTTT. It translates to CASSEAANQSQHF.

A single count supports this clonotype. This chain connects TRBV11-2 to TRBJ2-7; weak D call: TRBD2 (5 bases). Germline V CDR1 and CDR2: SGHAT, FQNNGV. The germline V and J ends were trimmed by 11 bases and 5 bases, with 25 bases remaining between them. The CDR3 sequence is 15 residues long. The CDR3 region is CAGSRSATGSHEQYF. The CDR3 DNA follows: TGTGCCGGTAGCCGTTCTGCTACTGGGAGCCACGAGCAGTACTTC.

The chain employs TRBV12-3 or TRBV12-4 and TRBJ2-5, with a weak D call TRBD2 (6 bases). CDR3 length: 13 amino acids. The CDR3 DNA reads TGTACCTGCAGTTTATCGGGGGTGGAGACCCAGTACTTC. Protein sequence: CTCSLSGVETQYF.

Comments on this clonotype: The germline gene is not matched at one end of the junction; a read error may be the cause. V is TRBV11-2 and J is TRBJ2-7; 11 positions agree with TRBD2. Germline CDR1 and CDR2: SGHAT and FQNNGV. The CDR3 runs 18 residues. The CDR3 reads CASSLCSGRARFTYEQYF. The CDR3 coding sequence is TGTGCCAGTAGCTTATGTAGCGGGAGGGCCCGTTTCACCTACGAGCAGTACTTC.

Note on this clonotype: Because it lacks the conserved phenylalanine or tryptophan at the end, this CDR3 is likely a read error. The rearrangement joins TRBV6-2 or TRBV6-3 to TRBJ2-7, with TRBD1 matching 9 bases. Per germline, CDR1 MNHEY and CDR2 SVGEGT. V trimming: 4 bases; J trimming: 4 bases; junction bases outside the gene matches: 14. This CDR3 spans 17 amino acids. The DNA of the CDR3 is TGTGCCAGCAGTTCCCAATTCCCCGGGACAGGGATGTACGAGCAGTACTAC. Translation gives CASSSQFPGTGMYEQYY.

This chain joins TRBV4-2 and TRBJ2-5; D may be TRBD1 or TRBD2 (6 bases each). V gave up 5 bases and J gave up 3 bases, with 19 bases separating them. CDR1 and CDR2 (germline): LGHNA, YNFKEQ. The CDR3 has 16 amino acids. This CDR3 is CASSAGGGTMKETQYF. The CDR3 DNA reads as TGTGCCAGCAGCGCTGGAGGGGGTACAATGAAAGAGACCCAGTACTTC.

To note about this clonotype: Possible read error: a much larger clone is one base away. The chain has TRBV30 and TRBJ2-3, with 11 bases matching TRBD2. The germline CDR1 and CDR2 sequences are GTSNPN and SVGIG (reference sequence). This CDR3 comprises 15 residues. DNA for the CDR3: TGTGTCTGGGGCCGAACTAGCGGGAGAAGGGATACGCAGTATTTT. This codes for CVWGRTSGRRDTQYF.

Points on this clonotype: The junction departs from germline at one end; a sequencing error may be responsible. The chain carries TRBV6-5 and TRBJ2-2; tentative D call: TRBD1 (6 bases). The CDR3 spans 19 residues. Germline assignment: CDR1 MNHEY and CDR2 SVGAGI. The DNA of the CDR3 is TGTGCCAGCACTTACTCGAGGCCGGGACATGCCCTAGGCACCGGGGAGCTCTTTTTT. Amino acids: CASTYSRPGHALGTGELFF.

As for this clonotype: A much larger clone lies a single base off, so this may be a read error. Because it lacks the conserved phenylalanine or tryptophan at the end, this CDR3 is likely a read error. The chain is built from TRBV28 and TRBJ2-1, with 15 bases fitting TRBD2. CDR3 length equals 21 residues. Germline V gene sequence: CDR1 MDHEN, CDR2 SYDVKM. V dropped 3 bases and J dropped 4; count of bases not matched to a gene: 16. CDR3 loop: CASSFRGKGTSGRTGYNEQFI. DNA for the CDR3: TGTGCCAGCAGTTTCAGGGGGAAGGGGACTAGCGGGAGGACGGGTTACAATGAGCAGTTCATC.